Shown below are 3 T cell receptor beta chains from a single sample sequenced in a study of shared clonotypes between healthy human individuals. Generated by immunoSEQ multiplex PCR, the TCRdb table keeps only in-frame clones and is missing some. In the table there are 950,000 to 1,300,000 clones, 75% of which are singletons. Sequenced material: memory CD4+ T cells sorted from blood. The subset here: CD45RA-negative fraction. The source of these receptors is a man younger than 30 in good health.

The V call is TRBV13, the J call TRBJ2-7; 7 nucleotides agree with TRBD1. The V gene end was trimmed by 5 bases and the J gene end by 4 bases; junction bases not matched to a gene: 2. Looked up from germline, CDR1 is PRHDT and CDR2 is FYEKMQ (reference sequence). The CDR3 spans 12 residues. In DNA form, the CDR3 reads TGTGCCAGCAGCATGACAGGGTACGAGCAGTACTTC. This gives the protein CASSMTGYEQYF.

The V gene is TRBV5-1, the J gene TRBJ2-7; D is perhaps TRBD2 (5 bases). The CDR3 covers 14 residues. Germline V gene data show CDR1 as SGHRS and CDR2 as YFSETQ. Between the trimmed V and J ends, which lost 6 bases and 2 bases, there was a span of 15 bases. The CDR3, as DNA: TGCGCCAGCACGAGGGTAATTGGGACCTACGAGCAGTACTTC. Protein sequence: CASTRVIGTYEQYF.

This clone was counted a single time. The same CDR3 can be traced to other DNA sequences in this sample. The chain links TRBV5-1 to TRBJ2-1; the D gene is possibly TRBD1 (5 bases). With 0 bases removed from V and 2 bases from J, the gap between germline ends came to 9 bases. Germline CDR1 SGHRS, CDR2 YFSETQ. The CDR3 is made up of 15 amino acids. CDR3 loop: CASSLDGQTYNEQFF. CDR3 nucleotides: TGCGCCAGCAGCTTGGATGGACAAACCTACAATGAGCAGTTCTTC.